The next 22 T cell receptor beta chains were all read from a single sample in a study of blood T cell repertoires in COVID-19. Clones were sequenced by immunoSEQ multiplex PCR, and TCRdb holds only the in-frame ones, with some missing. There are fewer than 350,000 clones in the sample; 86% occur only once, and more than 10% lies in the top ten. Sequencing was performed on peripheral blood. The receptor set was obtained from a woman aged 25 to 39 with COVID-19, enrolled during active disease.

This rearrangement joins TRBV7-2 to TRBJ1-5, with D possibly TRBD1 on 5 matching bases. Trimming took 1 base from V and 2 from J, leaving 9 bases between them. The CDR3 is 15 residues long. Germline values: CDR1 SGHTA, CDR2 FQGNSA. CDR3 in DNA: TGTGCCAGCAGCTTAGTCAGGGCGGGCAATCAGCCCCAGCATTTT. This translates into CASSLVRAGNQPQHF.

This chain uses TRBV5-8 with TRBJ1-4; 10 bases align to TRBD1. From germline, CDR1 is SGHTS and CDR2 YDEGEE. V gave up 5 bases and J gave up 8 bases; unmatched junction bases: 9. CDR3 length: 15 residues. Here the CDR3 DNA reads TGTGCCAGCAGGGAACTCGGGACAGGGGAAGAAAAACTGTTTTTT. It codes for CASRELGTGEEKLFF. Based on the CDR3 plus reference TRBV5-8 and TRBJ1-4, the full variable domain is EAGVTQSPTHLIKTRGQQATLRCSPISGHTSVYWYQQALGLGLQFLLWYDEGEERNRGNFPPRFSGRQFPNYSSELNVNALELEDSALYLCASRELGTGEEKLFFGSGTQLSVL.

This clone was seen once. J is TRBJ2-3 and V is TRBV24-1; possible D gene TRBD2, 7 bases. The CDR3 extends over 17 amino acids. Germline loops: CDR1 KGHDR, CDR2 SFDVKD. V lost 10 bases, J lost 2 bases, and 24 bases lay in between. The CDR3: CATQQGEKRGNTDTQYF. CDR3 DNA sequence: TGTGCCACTCAACAGGGAGAAAAGCGGGGAAACACAGATACGCAGTATTTT.

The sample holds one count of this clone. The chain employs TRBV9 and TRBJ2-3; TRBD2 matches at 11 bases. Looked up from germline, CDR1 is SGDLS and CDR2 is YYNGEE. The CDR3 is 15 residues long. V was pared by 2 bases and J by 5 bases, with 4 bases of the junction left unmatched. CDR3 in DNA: TGTGCCAGCAGCGTGACTAGCGGGGTCCTAGATACGCAGTATTTT. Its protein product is CASSVTSGVLDTQYF.

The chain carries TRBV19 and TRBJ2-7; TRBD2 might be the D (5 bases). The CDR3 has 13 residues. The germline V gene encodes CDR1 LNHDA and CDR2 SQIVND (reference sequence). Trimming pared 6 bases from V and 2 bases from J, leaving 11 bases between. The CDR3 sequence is CASRLSATYEQYF. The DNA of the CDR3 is TGTGCCAGTAGACTTAGCGCCACCTACGAGCAGTACTTC.

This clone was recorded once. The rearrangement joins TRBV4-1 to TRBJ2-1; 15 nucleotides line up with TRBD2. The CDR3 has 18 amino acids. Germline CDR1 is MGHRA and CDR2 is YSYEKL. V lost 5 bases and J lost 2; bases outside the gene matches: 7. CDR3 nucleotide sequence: TGCGCCAGCAGCGGGGGACTAGCGGGGGGACTGGCCTACAATGAGCAGTTCTTC. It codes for CASSGGLAGGLAYNEQFF.

The CDR3 nucleotides are TGTGCCAGCGAGCCCGAGACAAGGCCTCTTCCAAACTATGGCTACACCTTC. This sequence encodes CASEPETRPLPNYGYTF. The rearrangement joins TRBV2 to TRBJ1-2, with D hard to call. V was clipped by 8 bases and J by 2 bases, with 24 bases between them. The germline V gene has CDR1 SNHLY and CDR2 FYNNEI. The CDR3 extends over 17 amino acids. Filled out from reference TRBV2 and TRBJ1-2, the complete variable domain reads EPEVTQTPSHQVTQMGQEVILRCVPISNHLYFYWYRQILGQKVEFLVSFYNNEISEKSEIFDDQFSVERPDGSNFTLKIRSTKLEDSAMYFCASEPETRPLPNYGYTFGSGTRLTVV.

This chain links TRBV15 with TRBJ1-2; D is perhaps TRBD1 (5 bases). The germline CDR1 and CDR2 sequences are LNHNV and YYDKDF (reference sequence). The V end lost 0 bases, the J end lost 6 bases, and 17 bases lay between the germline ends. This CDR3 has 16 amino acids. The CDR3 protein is CATSRDLTVDWHGYTF. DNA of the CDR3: TGTGCCACCAGCAGAGATCTGACAGTGGATTGGCATGGCTACACCTTC.

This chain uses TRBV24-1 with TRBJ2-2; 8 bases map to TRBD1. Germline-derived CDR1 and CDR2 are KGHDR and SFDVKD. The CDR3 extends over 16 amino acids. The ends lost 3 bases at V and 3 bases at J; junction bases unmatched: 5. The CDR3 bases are TGTGCCACCAGTGATCAAGGACAGGGCGACACCGGGGAGCTGTTTTTT. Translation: CATSDQGQGDTGELFF.

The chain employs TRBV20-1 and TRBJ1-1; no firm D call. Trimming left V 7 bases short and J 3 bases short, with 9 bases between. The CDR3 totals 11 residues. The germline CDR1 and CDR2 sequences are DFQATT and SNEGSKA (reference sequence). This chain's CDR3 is CSVPRDTEAFF. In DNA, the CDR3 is TGCAGTGTTCCCCGAGACACTGAAGCTTTCTTT.

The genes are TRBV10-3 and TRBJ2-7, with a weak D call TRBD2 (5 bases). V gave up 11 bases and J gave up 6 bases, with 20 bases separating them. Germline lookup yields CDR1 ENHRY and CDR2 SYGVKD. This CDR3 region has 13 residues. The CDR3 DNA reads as TGTGCCGCCTGCGCCCAGACGGGGTTCGAGCAGTACTTC. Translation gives CAACAQTGFEQYF.

CDR3 nucleotides: TGTGCCAGCAGGGCAGGGGGTATGGGAGATACGCAGTATTTT. This sequence encodes CASRAGGMGDTQYF. The chain recombines TRBV6-5 with TRBJ2-3; 7 positions match TRBD1. Trimming took 6 bases from V and 5 from J; bases not matched to a gene: 8. The CDR3 runs to 14 residues. Germline V gene lookup returns CDR1 MNHEY and CDR2 SVGAGI.

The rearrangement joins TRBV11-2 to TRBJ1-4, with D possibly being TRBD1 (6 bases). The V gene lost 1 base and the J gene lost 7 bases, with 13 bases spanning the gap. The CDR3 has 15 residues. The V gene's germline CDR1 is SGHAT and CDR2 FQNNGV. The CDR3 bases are TGTGCCAGCAGCTTAGTCAGGGGCAGTCGTGAAAAACTGTTTTTT. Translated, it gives CASSLVRGSREKLFF.

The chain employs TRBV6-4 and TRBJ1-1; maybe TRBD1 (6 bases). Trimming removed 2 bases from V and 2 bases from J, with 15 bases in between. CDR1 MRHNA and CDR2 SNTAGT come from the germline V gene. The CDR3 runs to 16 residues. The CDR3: CASSDPIHRENTEAFF. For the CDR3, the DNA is TGTGCCAGCAGTGACCCCATACACAGGGAAAACACTGAAGCTTTCTTT.

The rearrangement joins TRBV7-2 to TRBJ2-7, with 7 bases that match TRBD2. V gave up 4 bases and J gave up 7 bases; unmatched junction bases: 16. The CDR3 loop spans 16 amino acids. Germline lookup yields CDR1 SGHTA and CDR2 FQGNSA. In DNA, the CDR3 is TGTGCCAGCAGCTGGAGACCTACTGGGGGGGTTGGGGAGCAGTACTTC. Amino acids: CASSWRPTGGVGEQYF.

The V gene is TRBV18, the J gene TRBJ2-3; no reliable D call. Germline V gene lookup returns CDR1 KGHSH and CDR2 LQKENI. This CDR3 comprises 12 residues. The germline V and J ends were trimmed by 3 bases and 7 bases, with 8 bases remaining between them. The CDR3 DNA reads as TGTGCCAGCTCACCCCAGGCGTATACGCAGTATTTT. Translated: CASSPQAYTQYF.

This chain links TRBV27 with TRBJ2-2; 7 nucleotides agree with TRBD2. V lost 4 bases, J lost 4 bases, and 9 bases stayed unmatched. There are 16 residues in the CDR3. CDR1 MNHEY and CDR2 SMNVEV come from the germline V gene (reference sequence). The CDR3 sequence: CASSSPYRGGTGELFF. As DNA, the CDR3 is TGTGCCAGCAGTTCCCCCTACCGCGGGGGCACCGGGGAGCTGTTTTTT.

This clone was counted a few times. The CDR3 loop is CRDRADQPQHF. The DNA of the CDR3 is TGTCGGGACAGGGCGGATCAGCCCCAGCATTTT. J is TRBJ1-5 and V is TRBV18; 9 nucleotides line up with TRBD1. In germline, CDR1 is KGHSH, CDR2 LQKENI. The CDR3 is 11 amino acids. Full variable domain (outside the CDR3, taken from reference TRBV18 and TRBJ1-5): NAGVMQNPRHLVRRRGQEARLRCSPMKGHSHVYWYRQLPEEGLKFMVYLQKENIIDESGMPKERFSAEFPKEGPSILRIQQVVRGDSAAYFCRDRADQPQHFGDGTRLSIL.

In DNA form, the CDR3 reads TGTGCCAGCAGCCCGACAGGGCGATTGTCAGAGACCCAGTACTTC. It codes for CASSPTGRLSETQYF. The chain couples TRBV7-9 to TRBJ2-5, with 7 bases lining up with TRBD1. V shed 5 bases and J 4 bases; nucleotides not matched to a gene: 10. Germline V gives CDR1 SEHNR, CDR2 FQNEAQ (reference sequence). This CDR3 region has 15 residues. The full variable domain, rest sourced from reference TRBV7-9 and TRBJ2-5, is DTGVSQNPRHKITKRGQNVTFRCDPISEHNRLYWYRQTLGQGPEFLTYFQNEAQLEKSRLLSDRFSAERPKGSFSTLEIQRTEQGDSAMYLCASSPTGRLSETQYFGPGTRLLVL.

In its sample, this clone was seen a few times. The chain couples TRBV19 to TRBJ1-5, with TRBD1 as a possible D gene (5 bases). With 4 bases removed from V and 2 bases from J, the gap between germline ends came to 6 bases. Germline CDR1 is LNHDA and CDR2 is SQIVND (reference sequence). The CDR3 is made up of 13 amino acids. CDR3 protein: CASSKGGNQPQHF. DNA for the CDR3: TGTGCCAGTAGTAAAGGGGGCAATCAGCCCCAGCATTTT.

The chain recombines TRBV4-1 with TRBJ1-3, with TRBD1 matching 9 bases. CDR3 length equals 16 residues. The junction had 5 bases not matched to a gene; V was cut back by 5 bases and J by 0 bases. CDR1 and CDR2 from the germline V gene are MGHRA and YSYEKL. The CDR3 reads CASSVPGQGSGNTIYF. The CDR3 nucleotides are TGCGCCAGCAGCGTACCGGGACAGGGCTCTGGAAACACCATATATTTT.

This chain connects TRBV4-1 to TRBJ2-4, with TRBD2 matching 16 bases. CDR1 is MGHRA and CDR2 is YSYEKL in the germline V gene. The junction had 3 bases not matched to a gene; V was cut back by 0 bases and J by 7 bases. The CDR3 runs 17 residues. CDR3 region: CASSQEGTSGGANIQYF. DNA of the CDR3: TGCGCCAGCAGCCAAGAGGGGACTAGCGGGGGGGCGAACATTCAGTACTTC.